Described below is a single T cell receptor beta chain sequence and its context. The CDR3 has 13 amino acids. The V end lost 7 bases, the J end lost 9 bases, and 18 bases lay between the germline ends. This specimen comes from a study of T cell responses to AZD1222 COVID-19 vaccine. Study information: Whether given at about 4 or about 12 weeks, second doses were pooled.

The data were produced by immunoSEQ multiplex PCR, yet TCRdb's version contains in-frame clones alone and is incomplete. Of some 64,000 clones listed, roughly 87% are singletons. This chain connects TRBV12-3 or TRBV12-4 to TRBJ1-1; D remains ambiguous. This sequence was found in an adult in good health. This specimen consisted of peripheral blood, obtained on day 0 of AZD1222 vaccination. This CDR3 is CASNLGLGVKAFF. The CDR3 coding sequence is TGTGCCAGCAATCTGGGCCTTGGGGTAAAAGCTTTCTTT.